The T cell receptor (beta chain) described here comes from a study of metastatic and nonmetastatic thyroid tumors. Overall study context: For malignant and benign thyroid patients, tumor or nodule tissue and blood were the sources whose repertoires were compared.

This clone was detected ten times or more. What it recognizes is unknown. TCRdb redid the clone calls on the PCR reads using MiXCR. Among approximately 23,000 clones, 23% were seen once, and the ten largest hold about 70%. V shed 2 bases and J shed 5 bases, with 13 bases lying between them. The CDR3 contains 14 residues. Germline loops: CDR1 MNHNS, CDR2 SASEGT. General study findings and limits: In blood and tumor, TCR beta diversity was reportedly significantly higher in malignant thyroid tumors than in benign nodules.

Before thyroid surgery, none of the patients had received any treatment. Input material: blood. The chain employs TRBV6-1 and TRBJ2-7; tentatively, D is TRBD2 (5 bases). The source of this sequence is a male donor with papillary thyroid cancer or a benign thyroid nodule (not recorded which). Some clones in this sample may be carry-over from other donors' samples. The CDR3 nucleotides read TGTGCCAGCAGTGAATCCGGGTCGGGAAACGAGCAGTACTTC. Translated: CASSESGSGNEQYF.